This TCR beta chain derives from a study of cytomegalovirus exposure and HLA in healthy donors. Study-wide background: When about 400 donors were genotyped, over 80% of them were found to fall in the Caucasian-associated ancestry cluster.

Regarding the study as a whole: Cytomegalovirus status, reportedly, was diagnosed with high specificity and sensitivity by the classifier. Most TCR beta V segments were productive about 87% or about 30% of the time in an earlier analysis. There were several of the most significant clusters that appeared linked to common viral pathogens in a later analysis.

Primers for the PCR totalled 60 Vbeta and 13 Jbeta. Produced via immunoSEQ multiplex PCR; TCRdb's table is partial and in-frame only. Here the sample spans about 180,000 clones, 84% being singletons. Worth noting for this clone: Its antigen is still unknown.

Trimming shortened V by 5 bases and J by 6 bases, and 16 bases separated the two germline ends. The CDR3 totals 14 residues. The V gene's germline CDR1 is MNHEY and CDR2 SMNVEV (reference sequence). The receptor's source is a boy aged 2 to 10 in good health and CMV-seronegative. The sequencing input was PBMCs. V is TRBV27 and J is TRBJ1-2; D not resolved. The CDR3 loop is CASSPSSLGDGYTF. The CDR3 nucleotides are TGTGCCAGCAGTCCCTCGTCCCTCGGGGATGGCTACACCTTC.